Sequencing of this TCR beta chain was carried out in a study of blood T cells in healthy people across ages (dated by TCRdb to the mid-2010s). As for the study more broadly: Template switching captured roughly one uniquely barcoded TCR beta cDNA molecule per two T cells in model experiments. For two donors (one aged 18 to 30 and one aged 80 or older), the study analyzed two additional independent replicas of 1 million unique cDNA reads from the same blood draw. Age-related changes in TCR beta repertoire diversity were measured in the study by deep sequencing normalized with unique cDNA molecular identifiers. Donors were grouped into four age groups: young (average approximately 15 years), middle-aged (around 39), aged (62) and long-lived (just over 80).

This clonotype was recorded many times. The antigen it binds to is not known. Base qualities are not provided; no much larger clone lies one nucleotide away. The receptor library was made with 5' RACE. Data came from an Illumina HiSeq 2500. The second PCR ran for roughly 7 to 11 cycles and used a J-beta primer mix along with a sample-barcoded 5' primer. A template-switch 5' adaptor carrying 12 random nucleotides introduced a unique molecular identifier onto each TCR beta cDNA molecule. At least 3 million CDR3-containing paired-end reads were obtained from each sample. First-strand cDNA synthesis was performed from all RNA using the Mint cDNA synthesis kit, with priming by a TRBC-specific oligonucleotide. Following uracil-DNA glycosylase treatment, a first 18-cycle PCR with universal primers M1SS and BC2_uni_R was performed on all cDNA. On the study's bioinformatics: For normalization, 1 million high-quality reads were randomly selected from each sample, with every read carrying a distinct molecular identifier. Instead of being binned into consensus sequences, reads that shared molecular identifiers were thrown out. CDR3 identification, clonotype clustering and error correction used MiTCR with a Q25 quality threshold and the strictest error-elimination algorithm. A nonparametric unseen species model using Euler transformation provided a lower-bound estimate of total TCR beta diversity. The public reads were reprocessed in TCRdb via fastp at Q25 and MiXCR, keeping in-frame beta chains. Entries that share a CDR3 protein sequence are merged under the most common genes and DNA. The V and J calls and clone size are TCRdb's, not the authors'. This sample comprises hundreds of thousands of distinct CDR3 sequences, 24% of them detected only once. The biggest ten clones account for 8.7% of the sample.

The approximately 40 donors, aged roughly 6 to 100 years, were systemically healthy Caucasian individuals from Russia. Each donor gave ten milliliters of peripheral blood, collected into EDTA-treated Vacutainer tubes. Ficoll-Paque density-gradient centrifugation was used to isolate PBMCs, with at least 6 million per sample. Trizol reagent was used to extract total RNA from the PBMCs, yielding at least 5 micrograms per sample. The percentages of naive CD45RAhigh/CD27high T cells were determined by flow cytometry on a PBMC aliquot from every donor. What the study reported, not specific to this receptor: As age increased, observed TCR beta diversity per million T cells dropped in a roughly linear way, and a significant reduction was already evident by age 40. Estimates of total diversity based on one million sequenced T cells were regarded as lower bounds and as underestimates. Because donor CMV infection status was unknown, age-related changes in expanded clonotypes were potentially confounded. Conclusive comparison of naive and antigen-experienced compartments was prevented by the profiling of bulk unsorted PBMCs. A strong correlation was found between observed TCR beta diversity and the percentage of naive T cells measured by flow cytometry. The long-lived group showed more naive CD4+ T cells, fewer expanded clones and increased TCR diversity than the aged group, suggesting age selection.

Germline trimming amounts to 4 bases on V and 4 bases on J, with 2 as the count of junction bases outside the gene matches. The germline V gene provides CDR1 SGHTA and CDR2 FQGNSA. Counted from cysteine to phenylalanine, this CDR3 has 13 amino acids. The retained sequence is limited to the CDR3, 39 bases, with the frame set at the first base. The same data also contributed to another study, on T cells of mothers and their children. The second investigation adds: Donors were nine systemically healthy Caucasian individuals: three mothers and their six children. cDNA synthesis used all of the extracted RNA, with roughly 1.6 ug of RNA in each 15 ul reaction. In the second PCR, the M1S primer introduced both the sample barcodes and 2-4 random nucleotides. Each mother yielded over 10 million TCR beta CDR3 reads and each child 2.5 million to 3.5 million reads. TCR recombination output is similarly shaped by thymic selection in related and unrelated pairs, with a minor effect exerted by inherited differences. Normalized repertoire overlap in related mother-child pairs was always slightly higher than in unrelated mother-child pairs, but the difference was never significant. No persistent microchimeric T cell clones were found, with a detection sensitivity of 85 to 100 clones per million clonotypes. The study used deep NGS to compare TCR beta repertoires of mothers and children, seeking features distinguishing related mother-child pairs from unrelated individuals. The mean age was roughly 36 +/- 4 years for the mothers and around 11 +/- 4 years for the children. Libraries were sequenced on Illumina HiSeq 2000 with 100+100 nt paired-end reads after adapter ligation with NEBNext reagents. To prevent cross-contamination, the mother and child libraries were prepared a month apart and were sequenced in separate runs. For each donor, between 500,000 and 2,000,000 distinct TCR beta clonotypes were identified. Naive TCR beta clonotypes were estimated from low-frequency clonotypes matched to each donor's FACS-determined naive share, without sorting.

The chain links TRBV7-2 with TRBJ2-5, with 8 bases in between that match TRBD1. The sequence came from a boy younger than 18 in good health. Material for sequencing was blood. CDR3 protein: CASSYGTGETQYF. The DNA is TGTGCCAGCAGCTACGGGACAGGAGAGACCCAGTACTTC.